A selection of T cell receptor beta chains follows, all from one sample in a study of intratumoral heterogeneity in liver cancer. Sequencing used immunoSEQ multiplex PCR; TCRdb keeps in-frame clones, though not all of them. The data hold about 6,600 clones, with approximately 60% observed a single time. The material was tumor tissue, obtained before any cancer treatment. These receptors originate from an older man with hepatocellular carcinoma. The CDR3 runs from the conserved cysteine through the conserved F or W. Fields, in order: CDR3 length, clone size, V gene, D gene, J gene, CDR3 protein, CDR3 DNA. D genes are given only for firm matches. Not every row has a clone size; where given, it reads once, few, many or a size class.

cdr3_length: 14; clone_size: -; v_call: TRBV9; d_call: TRBD1; j_call: TRBJ1-2; cdr3_aa: CASSATGTVYGYTF; cdr3_nt: TGTGCCAGCAGCGCGACCGGGACAGTCTATGGCTACACCTTC
cdr3_length: 17; clone_size: once; v_call: TRBV11-3; d_call: -; j_call: TRBJ2-1; cdr3_aa: CASSFTQPGLRGGEQFF; cdr3_nt: TGTGCCAGCAGCTTCACCCAACCGGGACTACGAGGGGGAGAGCAGTTCTTC
cdr3_length: 13; clone_size: once; v_call: TRBV7-3; d_call: -; j_call: TRBJ2-5; cdr3_aa: CASSQSATETQYF; cdr3_nt: TGTGCCAGCAGCCAATCCGCCACGGAGACCCAGTACTTC
cdr3_length: 18; clone_size: -; v_call: TRBV7-6; d_call: -; j_call: TRBJ2-3; cdr3_aa: CASSPYFGGETSTDTQYF; cdr3_nt: TGTGCCAGCAGCCCCTACTTTGGCGGGGAAACCAGCACAGATACGCAGTATTTT
cdr3_length: 11; clone_size: -; v_call: TRBV11-2; d_call: -; j_call: TRBJ1-1; cdr3_aa: CASRRTGQAFF; cdr3_nt: TGTGCCAGCAGGCGAACAGGGCAAGCTTTCTTT
cdr3_length: 13; clone_size: medium-sized; v_call: TRBV5-4; d_call: -; j_call: TRBJ2-7; cdr3_aa: CASSLRGAPEQYF; cdr3_nt: TGTGCCAGCAGCTTGCGGGGGGCGCCTGAGCAGTACTTC
cdr3_length: 15; clone_size: -; v_call: TRBV9; d_call: TRBD1; j_call: TRBJ2-5; cdr3_aa: CASSVGQGVRGTQYF; cdr3_nt: TGTGCCAGCAGCGTAGGACAGGGTGTACGGGGGACCCAGTACTTC
cdr3_length: 13; clone_size: once; v_call: TRBV10-3; d_call: -; j_call: TRBJ2-5; cdr3_aa: CAISGVGEETQYF; cdr3_nt: TGTGCCATCAGTGGTGTGGGGGAAGAGACCCAGTACTTC
cdr3_length: 16; clone_size: -; v_call: TRBV10-3; d_call: -; j_call: TRBJ1-1; cdr3_aa: CAISEYGQGARTEAFF; cdr3_nt: TGTGCCATCAGTGAATACGGTCAGGGAGCGAGAACTGAAGCTTTCTTT
cdr3_length: 12; clone_size: medium-sized; v_call: TRBV28; d_call: -; j_call: TRBJ1-5; cdr3_aa: CASSLLGQPQHF; cdr3_nt: TGTGCCAGCAGTTTACTCGGTCAGCCCCAGCATTTT
cdr3_length: 15; clone_size: -; v_call: TRBV27; d_call: TRBD1; j_call: TRBJ2-7; cdr3_aa: CASSLYGTGVYEQYF; cdr3_nt: TGTGCCAGCAGTTTATACGGGACAGGGGTCTACGAGCAGTACTTC
cdr3_length: 13; clone_size: -; v_call: TRBV12-3/TRBV12-4; d_call: -; j_call: TRBJ1-3; cdr3_aa: CASSLSHGNTIYF; cdr3_nt: TGTGCCAGCAGTTTATCTCACGGAAACACCATATATTTT
cdr3_length: 13; clone_size: -; v_call: TRBV5-1; d_call: -; j_call: TRBJ1-2; cdr3_aa: CASSLDRDYGYTF; cdr3_nt: TGCGCCAGCAGCCTTGACAGAGACTATGGCTACACCTTC
cdr3_length: 13; clone_size: -; v_call: TRBV19; d_call: TRBD1; j_call: TRBJ1-1; cdr3_aa: CASSPGTGAEAFF; cdr3_nt: TGTGCCAGTAGTCCCGGGACAGGGGCTGAAGCTTTCTTT
cdr3_length: 19; clone_size: -; v_call: TRBV7-9; d_call: TRBD2; j_call: TRBJ2-5; cdr3_aa: CASSTQLTSGGPGQETQYF; cdr3_nt: TGTGCCAGCAGCACCCAGCTAACTAGCGGGGGGCCGGGGCAAGAGACCCAGTACTTC
cdr3_length: 14; clone_size: -; v_call: TRBV30; d_call: -; j_call: TRBJ1-2; cdr3_aa: CACQLTGRSYGYTF; cdr3_nt: TGTGCCTGCCAACTCACAGGGCGCTCCTATGGCTACACCTTC
cdr3_length: 16; clone_size: -; v_call: TRBV7-7; d_call: TRBD1; j_call: TRBJ2-5; cdr3_aa: CASSLRTTGRGETQYF; cdr3_nt: TGTGCTAGCAGCTTGAGAACGACAGGGCGTGGGGAGACCCAGTACTTC
cdr3_length: 16; clone_size: once; v_call: TRBV5-1; d_call: -; j_call: TRBJ2-2; cdr3_aa: CASSFGGTVSTGELFF; cdr3_nt: TGCGCCAGCAGCTTTGGTGGGACGGTATCAACCGGGGAGCTGTTTTTT
cdr3_length: 17; clone_size: once; v_call: TRBV12-5; d_call: TRBD2; j_call: TRBJ2-2; cdr3_aa: CASGLDPGLAPVGELFF; cdr3_nt: TGTGCTAGTGGTTTGGACCCGGGACTAGCACCAGTGGGGGAGCTGTTTTTT
cdr3_length: 15; clone_size: -; v_call: TRBV2; d_call: TRBD2; j_call: TRBJ2-7; cdr3_aa: CASTYSGGDTYEQYF; cdr3_nt: TGTGCCAGCACTTATAGCGGGGGTGACACCTACGAGCAGTACTTC
cdr3_length: 14; clone_size: -; v_call: TRBV7-2; d_call: -; j_call: TRBJ1-5; cdr3_aa: CASSLVGGNQPQHF; cdr3_nt: TGTGCCAGCAGCTTAGTGGGGGGCAATCAGCCCCAGCATTTT
cdr3_length: 14; clone_size: few; v_call: TRBV7-8; d_call: -; j_call: TRBJ2-5; cdr3_aa: CASSLTGDQETQYF; cdr3_nt: TGTGCCAGCAGCTTAACGGGCGACCAAGAGACCCAGTACTTC
cdr3_length: 12; clone_size: -; v_call: TRBV5-5; d_call: -; j_call: TRBJ1-1; cdr3_aa: CASSYKSTEAFF; cdr3_nt: TGTGCCAGCAGCTACAAGTCCACTGAAGCTTTCTTT
cdr3_length: 13; clone_size: -; v_call: TRBV28; d_call: -; j_call: TRBJ1-5; cdr3_aa: CGTDSSSNQPQHF; cdr3_nt: TGTGGCACAGACAGTTCGAGCAATCAGCCCCAGCATTTT
cdr3_length: 12; clone_size: -; v_call: TRBV6-6; d_call: -; j_call: TRBJ2-6; cdr3_aa: CASNSGANVLTF; cdr3_nt: TGTGCCAGCAACTCTGGGGCCAACGTCCTGACTTTC
cdr3_length: 18; clone_size: -; v_call: TRBV9; d_call: TRBD2; j_call: TRBJ2-1; cdr3_aa: CASSVAPRTRGTGNEQFF; cdr3_nt: TGTGCCAGCAGCGTAGCGCCCCGGACTAGGGGTACGGGAAATGAGCAGTTCTTC
cdr3_length: 13; clone_size: -; v_call: TRBV24-1; d_call: -; j_call: TRBJ1-5; cdr3_aa: CPPGYIHNQPQHF; cdr3_nt: TGTCCCCCCGGGTACATACACAATCAGCCCCAGCATTTT
cdr3_length: 16; clone_size: few; v_call: TRBV6-6; d_call: -; j_call: TRBJ1-2; cdr3_aa: CASSPHNGPSFYGYTF; cdr3_nt: TGTGCCAGCAGTCCCCACAACGGGCCATCCTTCTATGGCTACACCTTC
cdr3_length: 14; clone_size: -; v_call: TRBV5-3; d_call: -; j_call: TRBJ2-2; cdr3_aa: CARSYRQGTGELFF; cdr3_nt: TGTGCCAGAAGCTACAGGCAAGGGACCGGGGAGCTGTTTTTT
cdr3_length: 14; clone_size: -; v_call: TRBV7-7; d_call: -; j_call: TRBJ2-7; cdr3_aa: CASSLGQPPYEQYF; cdr3_nt: TGTGCTAGCAGCTTAGGACAGCCTCCCTACGAGCAGTACTTC
cdr3_length: 14; clone_size: few; v_call: TRBV6-2/TRBV6-3; d_call: -; j_call: TRBJ1-1; cdr3_aa: CASSSPGRGTEAFF; cdr3_nt: TGTGCCAGCAGTTCCCCTGGTCGGGGGACTGAAGCTTTCTTT
cdr3_length: 14; clone_size: -; v_call: TRBV4-2; d_call: -; j_call: TRBJ2-3; cdr3_aa: CASSQDLRPDTQYF; cdr3_nt: TGTGCCAGCAGCCAAGATCTAAGGCCCGATACGCAGTATTTT
cdr3_length: 18; clone_size: -; v_call: TRBV29-1; d_call: TRBD1; j_call: TRBJ2-1; cdr3_aa: CSVRNLWDRGHPHNEQFF; cdr3_nt: TGCAGCGTTAGGAATTTGTGGGACAGGGGGCACCCACACAATGAGCAGTTCTTC
cdr3_length: 12; clone_size: medium-sized; v_call: TRBV10-3; d_call: -; j_call: TRBJ2-7; cdr3_aa: CAISESVYEQYF; cdr3_nt: TGTGCCATCAGTGAGTCTGTCTACGAGCAGTACTTC
cdr3_length: 11; clone_size: -; v_call: TRBV2; d_call: TRBD1; j_call: TRBJ1-1; cdr3_aa: CASPDRYFRGF; cdr3_nt: TGTGCCAGCCCGGACAGGTACTTTAGAGGCTTT
cdr3_length: 13; clone_size: few; v_call: TRBV19; d_call: -; j_call: TRBJ1-4; cdr3_aa: CASTWRANEKLFF; cdr3_nt: TGTGCCAGTACCTGGAGGGCCAACGAAAAACTGTTTTTT
cdr3_length: 15; clone_size: -; v_call: TRBV6-2/TRBV6-3; d_call: TRBD1; j_call: TRBJ2-7; cdr3_aa: CASSYFGTGSYEQYF; cdr3_nt: TGTGCCAGCAGTTATTTTGGGACAGGGTCCTACGAGCAGTACTTC
cdr3_length: 14; clone_size: few; v_call: TRBV5-5; d_call: -; j_call: TRBJ2-7; cdr3_aa: CASSLGALSYEQYF; cdr3_nt: TGTGCCAGCAGCTTGGGGGCCTTATCCTACGAGCAGTACTTC
cdr3_length: 13; clone_size: -; v_call: TRBV5-1; d_call: -; j_call: TRBJ1-2; cdr3_aa: CASSLGDIQGYTF; cdr3_nt: TGCGCCAGCAGCTTGGGTGATATCCAGGGCTACACCTTC
cdr3_length: 15; clone_size: -; v_call: TRBV5-4; d_call: -; j_call: TRBJ1-6; cdr3_aa: CASSPGTTLNSPLHF; cdr3_nt: TGTGCCAGCAGCCCCGGGACCACCCTAAATTCACCCCTCCACTTT
cdr3_length: 15; clone_size: -; v_call: TRBV9; d_call: -; j_call: TRBJ2-1; cdr3_aa: CASSVTGQGNNEQFF; cdr3_nt: TGTGCCAGCAGCGTTACGGGACAAGGAAACAATGAGCAGTTCTTC
cdr3_length: 13; clone_size: -; v_call: TRBV2; d_call: -; j_call: TRBJ2-7; cdr3_aa: CASSEPGFYEQYF; cdr3_nt: TGTGCCAGCAGTGAACCAGGGTTCTACGAGCAGTACTTC
cdr3_length: 18; clone_size: -; v_call: TRBV7-2; d_call: -; j_call: TRBJ1-6; cdr3_aa: CASSLALPGSSYNSPLHF; cdr3_nt: TGTGCCAGCAGCTTAGCGCTTCCGGGAAGCTCCTATAATTCACCCCTCCACTTT
cdr3_length: 13; clone_size: -; v_call: TRBV9; d_call: TRBD1; j_call: TRBJ2-3; cdr3_aa: CASSVDRGDTQYF; cdr3_nt: TGTGCCAGCAGCGTAGACAGGGGAGATACGCAGTATTTT
cdr3_length: 15; clone_size: -; v_call: TRBV5-6; d_call: -; j_call: TRBJ2-1; cdr3_aa: CASSSAGSSYNEQFF; cdr3_nt: TGTGCCAGCAGTTCGGCGGGGAGCTCCTACAATGAGCAGTTCTTC
cdr3_length: 13; clone_size: -; v_call: TRBV27; d_call: TRBD1; j_call: TRBJ1-6; cdr3_aa: CASRGQGYSPLHF; cdr3_nt: TGTGCCAGCAGGGGACAGGGTTATTCACCCCTCCACTTT
cdr3_length: 16; clone_size: -; v_call: TRBV5-1; d_call: -; j_call: TRBJ2-3; cdr3_aa: CASSPGFVAYTDTQYF; cdr3_nt: TGCGCCAGCAGCCCAGGGTTCGTCGCCTACACAGATACGCAGTATTTT
cdr3_length: 16; clone_size: -; v_call: TRBV9; d_call: -; j_call: TRBJ1-1; cdr3_aa: CASSPDWIGLGTEAFF; cdr3_nt: TGTGCCAGCAGCCCGGATTGGATAGGATTGGGCACTGAAGCTTTCTTT
cdr3_length: 14; clone_size: -; v_call: TRBV10-2; d_call: -; j_call: TRBJ1-2; cdr3_aa: CASSGAGSNYGYTF; cdr3_nt: TGCGCCAGCAGTGGGGCTGGGTCTAACTATGGCTACACCTTC
cdr3_length: 13; clone_size: -; v_call: TRBV30; d_call: TRBD2; j_call: TRBJ2-5; cdr3_aa: CAWSVPGGETQYF; cdr3_nt: TGTGCCTGGAGTGTACCGGGGGGGGAGACCCAGTACTTC